The 23 T cell receptor beta chains below were found in one sample sequenced in a study of CD4 T cell repertoires in COVID-19. TCRdb's table, derived via immunoSEQ multiplex PCR, lists solely in-frame clones and lacks some. This sample has 60,000 to 90,000 clones, with about 80% found just once. Sequenced here: CD4+ T cells from peripheral blood, sampled after recovery from COVID-19. These receptors were obtained from a human donor who had COVID-19.

The rearrangement uses TRBV6-5 and TRBJ1-2; D not certain. The CDR3 contains 13 residues. V shed 0 bases and J shed 6 bases, with 8 bases lying between them. Germline V gene sequence: CDR1 MNHEY, CDR2 SVGAGI. This CDR3 is CASSYSEGNGYTF. CDR3 DNA: TGTGCCAGCAGTTACTCGGAAGGGAATGGCTACACCTTC.

V usage is TRBV19 and J usage is TRBJ2-7; 9 bases match TRBD1. The V segment lost 4 bases and the J segment 7 bases; nucleotides outside the gene matches: 11. Germline V gene sequence: CDR1 LNHDA, CDR2 SQIVND (reference sequence). The CDR3 is made up of 15 amino acids. The CDR3 DNA reads as TGTGCCAGTAGTAACGGACAGGGGATCCGTGGGGAGCAGTACTTC. Residues: CASSNGQGIRGEQYF.

The chain uses TRBV11-2 and TRBJ2-2; 11 positions match TRBD1. Germline CDR1 and CDR2: SGHAT and FQNNGV. The CDR3 sequence is 19 residues long. V shed 5 bases and J 6 bases; nucleotides not matched to a gene: 17. The CDR3 DNA reads as TGTGCCAGCAGCCCGCGGGAGGACAGGGGGCGCGGGATGGCCGGGGAGCTGTTTTTT. It encodes CASSPREDRGRGMAGELFF.

CDR3 protein: CAISVGLGGEGIEAFF. As DNA, the CDR3 is TGTGCCATCAGTGTAGGGTTAGGAGGGGAGGGCATTGAAGCTTTCTTT. The chain couples TRBV10-3 to TRBJ1-1, with a tentative D call TRBD1 (5 bases). The ends were cut back, 4 bases at V and 7 bases at J, with 22 bases in the middle. Germline loops: CDR1 ENHRY, CDR2 SYGVKD. CDR3 length: 16 residues.

The chain combines TRBV10-1 with TRBJ2-1, with 8 bases that match TRBD1. Germline loops: CDR1 WNHNN, CDR2 SYGVQD (reference sequence). The CDR3 sequence is 14 residues long. The V and J ends lost 2 bases and 8 bases, in that order; junction bases with no gene match: 5. CDR3 region: CASSEGTGGDEQFF. The CDR3 DNA follows: TGCGCCAGCAGTGAGGGGACAGGCGGGGATGAGCAGTTCTTC.

The DNA of the CDR3 is TGTGCCAGCAGCTATGGGGTAGGCTCCTACAATGAGCAGTTCTTC. Translating it yields CASSYGVGSYNEQFF. J is TRBJ2-1 and V is TRBV7-9; D ambiguous. V lost 4 bases and J lost 0, with 10 bases in between. The CDR3 sequence is 15 residues long. Germline CDR1 reads SEHNR; CDR2 reads FQNEAQ (reference sequence).

This clone came up a few times. The CDR3 nucleotides are TGTGCCAGCAGGGCTACAGGCAATTCCCCCTATGGCTACACCTTC. It yields the protein CASRATGNSPYGYTF. The chain couples TRBV2 to TRBJ1-2; tentatively, D is TRBD1 (5 bases). The CDR3 has 15 amino acids. Trimming removed 6 bases at V and 4 bases at J, with 18 bases between. Germline lookup yields CDR1 SNHLY and CDR2 FYNNEI.

With regard to this clone: Other DNA sequences within the sample encode an identical CDR3. This chain uses TRBV6-5 with TRBJ1-6; D is unresolved. CDR1 is MNHEY, CDR2 SVGAGI, per germline. V dropped 0 bases and J dropped 5 bases, with 11 bases sitting between them. This CDR3 has 16 residues. CDR3 coding DNA: TGTGCCAGCAGTTACTCGGGAGGAGGAAATAATTCACCCCTCCACTTT. Protein product: CASSYSGGGNNSPLHF.

The gene calls are TRBV19 and TRBJ1-2; D gene ambiguous. There are 14 residues in the CDR3. The germline V gene encodes CDR1 LNHDA and CDR2 SQIVND (reference sequence). V gave up 4 bases and J gave up 4 bases, with 13 bases separating them. The CDR3 DNA reads TGTGCCAGTAGTAGAACAACAGCGACCTATGGCTACACCTTC. This gives the protein CASSRTTATYGYTF.

The genes are TRBV10-1 and TRBJ1-3; possible D gene TRBD1, 6 bases. With 0 bases removed from V and 2 bases from J, the gap between germline ends came to 14 bases. The CDR3 runs to 17 residues. Germline CDR1 reads WNHNN; CDR2 reads SYGVQD (reference sequence). This chain's CDR3 is CASSESTGSLTGNTIYF. For the CDR3, the DNA is TGCGCCAGCAGTGAGTCGACAGGATCCTTAACTGGAAACACCATATATTTT.

The V gene is TRBV12-3 or TRBV12-4, the J gene TRBJ2-3, with D tentatively TRBD1 (5 bases). This CDR3 is built from 13 residues. Trimming left V 6 bases short and J 6 bases short, with 13 bases between. The chain's CDR3 is CASSPMGPDTQYF. Written as DNA, the CDR3 is TGTGCCAGCAGCCCGATGGGGCCGGATACGCAGTATTTT.

This clone came up once. The gene calls are TRBV10-2 and TRBJ1-5, with 7 bases lining up with TRBD1. Germline CDR1 reads WSHSY; CDR2 reads SAAADI. This CDR3 has 16 residues. Trimming cost V 1 base and J 2 bases; bases outside gene matches: 5. CDR3: CASSEYDRAGNQPQHF. In nucleotides, the CDR3 is TGCGCCAGCAGTGAGTACGACAGGGCTGGCAATCAGCCCCAGCATTTT.

The J gene is TRBJ1-2, the V gene TRBV27, with 9 bases aligning to TRBD1. This CDR3 spans 13 amino acids. Germline lookup yields CDR1 MNHEY and CDR2 SMNVEV (reference sequence). V gave up 7 bases and J gave up 10 bases; unmatched junction bases: 10. Here the CDR3 DNA reads TGTGCCAGCAAACCGGCCGGGACAGGGCCCTACACCTTC. This translates into CASKPAGTGPYTF.

The chain recombines TRBV7-8 with TRBJ2-7; no definite D call. Looked up from germline, CDR1 is SGHVS and CDR2 is FQNEAQ. There are 14 residues in the CDR3. Trimming cost V 5 bases and J 0 bases, with 11 bases left between them. The CDR3 loop is CASSQRLASYEQYF. In DNA form, the CDR3 reads TGTGCCAGCAGCCAAAGACTCGCCTCCTACGAGCAGTACTTC.

A few counts support this clone. The V and J genes are TRBV7-2 and TRBJ2-5; 8 bases fit TRBD2. J lost 4 bases, V lost 2 bases, and 6 bases had no gene match. Germline V CDR1 and CDR2: SGHTA, FQGNSA. This CDR3 region has 15 residues. The CDR3 sequence: CASSLFGRGRETQYF. The CDR3 region has the DNA TGTGCCAGCAGCTTATTCGGGAGGGGTCGAGAGACCCAGTACTTC.

The chain is built from TRBV7-2 and TRBJ2-1; weak D call: TRBD1 (5 bases). Deletions cut 0 bases from V and 10 bases from J, with 10 bases between. The CDR3 is made up of 13 amino acids. CDR1 and CDR2 from the germline V gene are SGHTA and FQGNSA. For the CDR3, the DNA is TGTGCCAGCAGCTTAGCAACTAACAGGGAGCAGTTCTTC. It is translated as CASSLATNREQFF.

The chain has TRBV5-1 and TRBJ2-6, with no clear D. Trimming removed 0 bases from V and 1 base from J, with 2 bases in between. The germline V gene has CDR1 SGHRS and CDR2 YFSETQ. The CDR3 runs 14 residues. The CDR3 coding sequence is TGCGCCAGCAGCTTGGTATCTGGGGCCAACGTCCTGACTTTC. Amino acids: CASSLVSGANVLTF.

The rearrangement joins TRBV10-1 to TRBJ2-3; D is possibly TRBD1 or TRBD2 (5 bases each). Germline values: CDR1 WNHNN, CDR2 SYGVQD (reference sequence). CDR3 length equals 14 residues. V was trimmed by 2 bases and J by 10 bases, leaving 16 bases between them. The CDR3 region has the DNA TGCGCCAGCAGTGAGCCAAAGGGGAGTGAGGCGCAGTATTTT. It is translated as CASSEPKGSEAQYF.

The chain combines TRBV6-1 with TRBJ2-1; D gene uncertain. The V end was cut by 0 bases, the J end by 6 bases, with 12 bases between. The CDR3 has 15 residues. CDR1 is MNHNS and CDR2 is SASEGT in the germline V gene. CDR3 nucleotide sequence: TGTGCCAGCAGTGAAGCGCTGAACAGCCTCAATGAGCAGTTCTTC. Encoded protein: CASSEALNSLNEQFF.

V gene TRBV30 combines with J gene TRBJ1-2; 10 nucleotides match TRBD1. With V trimmed by 4 bases and J by 8 bases, 7 bases remained unmatched. The V gene's germline CDR1 is GTSNPN and CDR2 SVGIG (reference sequence). CDR3 length: 13 residues. The CDR3 here is CAWTRQGANGYTF. CDR3 in DNA: TGTGCCTGGACACGACAGGGGGCGAACGGCTACACCTTC.

As to this clone: One end of the junction varies from germline; a read error may be responsible. This rearrangement joins TRBV6-5 to TRBJ2-7; D uncertain. CDR1 and CDR2 from the germline V gene are MNHEY and SVGAGI. The CDR3 sequence is 10 residues long. CDR3 nucleotides: TGCTCCCAGGTGGGGTACGAGCAGTACTTC. It translates to CSQVGYEQYF.

This rearrangement joins TRBV14 to TRBJ1-3, with a tentative D call TRBD1 (5 bases). Germline CDR1 reads SGHDN; CDR2 reads FVKESK. This CDR3 is built from 16 residues. V shed 5 bases and J shed 0 bases, with 14 bases lying between them. CDR3 protein: CASSAPGRFSGNTIYF. CDR3 coding DNA: TGTGCCAGCAGCGCTCCGGGACGGTTCTCTGGAAACACCATATATTTT.

The V and J genes are TRBV3-1 (or the pseudogene TRBV3-2) and TRBJ1-3; D call uncertain. The CDR3 is 14 residues long. The germline gives CDR1 LGHDT, CDR2 YNNKEL (reference sequence). V lost 1 base and J lost 0, with 4 bases in between. The CDR3 region has the DNA TGTGCCAGCAGCCAAGGTTACTCTGGAAACACCATATATTTT. Amino acids: CASSQGYSGNTIYF.